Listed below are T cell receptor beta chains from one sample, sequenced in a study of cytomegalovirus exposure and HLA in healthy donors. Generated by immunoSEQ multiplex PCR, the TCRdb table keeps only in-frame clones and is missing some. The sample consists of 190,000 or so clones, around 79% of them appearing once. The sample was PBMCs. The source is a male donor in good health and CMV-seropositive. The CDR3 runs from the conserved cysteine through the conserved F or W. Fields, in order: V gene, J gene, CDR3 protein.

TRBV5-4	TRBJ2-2	CASSLGQGVNTGELFF
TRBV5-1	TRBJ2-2	CASSQQGYTGELFF
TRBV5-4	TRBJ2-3	CASSFGLDTQYF
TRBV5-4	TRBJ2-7	CASSLPAGEAYEQYF
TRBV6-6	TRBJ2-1	CASSPLAGGLGEQFF
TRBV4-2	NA	CASSLSGIGSYEQYF
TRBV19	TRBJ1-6	CASSMTGASYSPLHF
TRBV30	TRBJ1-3	CAWNRGASGNTIYF
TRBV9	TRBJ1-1	CASSVVGQNTEAFF
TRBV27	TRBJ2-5	CASSFLRTGDQETQYF
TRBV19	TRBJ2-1	CASSSRINEQFF
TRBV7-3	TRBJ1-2	CASSLTGGYGYTF
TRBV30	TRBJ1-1	CAWSRATEAFF
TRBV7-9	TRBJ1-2	CSSSLEGAGKAYGYTF
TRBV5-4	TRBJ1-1	CASSLDRGNTEAFF
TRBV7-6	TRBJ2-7	CASRGTSSYEQYF
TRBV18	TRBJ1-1	CASSRGSTANTEAFF
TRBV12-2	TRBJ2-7	CASRFNSRYEQYF
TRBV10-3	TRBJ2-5	CAISEESYQETQYF
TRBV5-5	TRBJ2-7	CASSLGGGQGAEQYF
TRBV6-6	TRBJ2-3	CASRPRVYTDTQYF
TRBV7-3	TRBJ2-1	CASSLKQASGANEQFF